This T cell receptor beta chain was obtained from a study of Ad26.COV2.S vaccination and SARS-CoV-2 variants. About the study: The donor participated in the COV1001 trial, in its Ad26.COV2.S arm.

Sequencing was performed with immunoSEQ multiplex PCR; in TCRdb, only in-frame clones are kept and a portion is missing. The data hold some 640,000 clones, with roughly 90% observed a single time. As to treatment: 15 to 20 received Ad26.COV2.S at low or high dose, single or two shots; roughly 5 received placebo; per-sample allocation not given. Each sample was drawn 63 days after the first injection (of vaccine or placebo). The sample came from a Boston adult aged 18-55 years. This CDR3 is 13 amino acids long. Trimming cost V 1 base and J 4 bases, with 8 bases left between them. Germline CDR1 and CDR2: GTSNPN and SVGIG (reference sequence).

The receptor's source is a person aged 18-65 years who received the Ad26.COV2.S COVID-19 vaccine or a placebo. The starting material was peripheral blood, obtained in a trial of Ad26.COV2.S vaccine versus placebo. The chain joins TRBV30 to TRBJ2-1, with unresolved D. CDR3 sequence (DNA): TGTGCCTGGAGTGAGGCCGGGTACAATGAGCAGTTCTTC. Translating gives CAWSEAGYNEQFF.